The clone carrying this TCR beta chain occurred a few times. Its antigen is undetermined. Germline CDR1 and CDR2: SGDLS and YYNGEE. The V and J ends lost 3 bases and 1 base respectively, with 8 bases between them. The CDR3 is 14 residues long. The entry originates in a study of T-cell reconstitution after alpha-beta-depleted transplantation in children. Study results and caveats: In some patients, recipient T cells and intrathymic progenitors surviving conditioning explained high day-60 diversity. Newly made T cells mostly supplied T-cell counts and diversity one year after transplant.

Preparation of the TCRbeta library involved a method that used unique molecular identifiers. TCRdb used MiXCR to reprocess the PCR reads, holding one entry per CDR3 protein. The sample lists 450,000 to 550,000 distinct CDR3 sequences, about an eighth seen once, with 12% to 15% in the top ten. The rearrangement links TRBV9 to TRBJ1-5; tentatively, D is TRBD1 (5 bases). This TCR was recovered from a female patient aged 2-9 years who had a stem cell transplant for aplastic anemia, so the T cells may come from the graft donor. This specimen was PBMCs, mostly from graft donor cells, taken 180 days after TCRalphabeta/CD19-depleted stem cell transplant. The CDR3 reads CASSAWDSNQPQHF. The CDR3 DNA reads TGTGCCAGCAGCGCATGGGACAGCAATCAGCCCCAGCATTTT.